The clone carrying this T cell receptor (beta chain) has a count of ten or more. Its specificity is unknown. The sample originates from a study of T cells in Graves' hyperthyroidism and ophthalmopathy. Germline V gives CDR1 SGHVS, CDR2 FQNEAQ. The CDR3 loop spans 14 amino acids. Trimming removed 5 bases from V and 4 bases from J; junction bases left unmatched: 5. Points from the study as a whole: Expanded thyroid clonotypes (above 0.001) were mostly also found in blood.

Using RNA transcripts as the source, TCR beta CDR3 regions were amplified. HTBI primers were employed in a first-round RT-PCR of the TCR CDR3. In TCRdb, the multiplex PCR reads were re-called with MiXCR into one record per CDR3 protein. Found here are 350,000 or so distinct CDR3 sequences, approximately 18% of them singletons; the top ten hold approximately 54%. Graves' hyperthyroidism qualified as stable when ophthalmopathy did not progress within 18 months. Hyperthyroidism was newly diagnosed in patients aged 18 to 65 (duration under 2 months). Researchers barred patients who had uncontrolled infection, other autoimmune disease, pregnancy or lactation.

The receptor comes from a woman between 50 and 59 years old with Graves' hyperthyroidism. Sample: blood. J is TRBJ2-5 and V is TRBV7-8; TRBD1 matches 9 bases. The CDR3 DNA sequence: TGTGCCAGCAGCACTACGACAGGGGGAGAGACCCAGTACTTC. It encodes CASSTTTGGETQYF. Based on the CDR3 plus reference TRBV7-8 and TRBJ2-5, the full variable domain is GAGVSQSPRYKVAKRGQDVALRCDPISGHVSLFWYQQALGQGPEFLTYFQNEAQLDKSGLPSDRFFAERPEGSVSTLKIQRTQQEDSAVYLCASSTTTGGETQYFGPGTRLLVL.